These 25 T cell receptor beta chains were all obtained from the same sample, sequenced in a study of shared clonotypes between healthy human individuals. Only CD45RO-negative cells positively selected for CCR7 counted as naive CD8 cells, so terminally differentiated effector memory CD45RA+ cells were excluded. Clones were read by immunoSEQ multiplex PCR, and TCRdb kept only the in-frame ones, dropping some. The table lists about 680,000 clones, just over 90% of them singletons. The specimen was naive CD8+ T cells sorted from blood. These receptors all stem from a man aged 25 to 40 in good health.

The CDR3 nucleotides are TGCGCCAGCAGCTACCCCGGGACAGGGGAAGAGACCCAGTACTTC. It translates to CASSYPGTGEETQYF. The rearrangement joins TRBV5-1 to TRBJ2-5; 10 positions match TRBD1. V lost 3 bases and J lost 3; bases outside the gene matches: 5. CDR1 and CDR2 from the germline V gene are SGHRS and YFSETQ. This CDR3 comprises 15 residues. Based on the CDR3 plus reference TRBV5-1 and TRBJ2-5, the full variable domain is KAGVTQTPRYLIKTRGQQVTLSCSPISGHRSVSWYQQTPGQGLQFLFEYFSETQRNKGNFPGRFSGRQFSNSRSEMNVSTLELGDSALYLCASSYPGTGEETQYFGPGTRLLVL.

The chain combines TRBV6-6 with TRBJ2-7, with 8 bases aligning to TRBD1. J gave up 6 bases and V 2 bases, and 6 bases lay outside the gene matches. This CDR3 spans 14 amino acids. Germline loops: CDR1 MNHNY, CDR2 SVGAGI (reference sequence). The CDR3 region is CASSYPGQGPEQYF. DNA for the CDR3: TGTGCCAGCAGTTACCCAGGACAGGGTCCCGAGCAGTACTTC.

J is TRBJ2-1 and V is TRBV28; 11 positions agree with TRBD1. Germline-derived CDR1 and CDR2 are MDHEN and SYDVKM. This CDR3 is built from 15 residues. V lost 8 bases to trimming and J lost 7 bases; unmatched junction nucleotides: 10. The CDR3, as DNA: TGTGCCAGCCTAACCGGGACAGGGGGTTGGAATGAGCAGTTCTTC. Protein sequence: CASLTGTGGWNEQFF.

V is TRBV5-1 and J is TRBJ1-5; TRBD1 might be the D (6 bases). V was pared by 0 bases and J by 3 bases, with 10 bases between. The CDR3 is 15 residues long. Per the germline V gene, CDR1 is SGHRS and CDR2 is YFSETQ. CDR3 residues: CASSLEGEINQPQHF. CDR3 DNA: TGCGCCAGCAGCTTGGAGGGGGAGATCAATCAGCCCCAGCATTTT.

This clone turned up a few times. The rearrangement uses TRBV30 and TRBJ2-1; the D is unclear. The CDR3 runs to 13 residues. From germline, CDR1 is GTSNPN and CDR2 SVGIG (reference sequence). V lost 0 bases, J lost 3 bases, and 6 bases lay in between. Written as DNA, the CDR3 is TGTGCCTGGAGTGTACAAGTCTACAATGAGCAGTTCTTC. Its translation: CAWSVQVYNEQFF.

Written as DNA, the CDR3 is TGTGCCAGCAGTTACGTAGGGGACTCCTACGAGCAGTACTTC. Amino acid sequence: CASSYVGDSYEQYF. J is TRBJ2-7 and V is TRBV6-6, with D perhaps TRBD1 (5 bases). The CDR3 has 14 residues. Per germline, CDR1 MNHNY and CDR2 SVGAGI (reference sequence). Trimming took off 2 bases at V and 0 bases at J, with 8 bases between the two ends.

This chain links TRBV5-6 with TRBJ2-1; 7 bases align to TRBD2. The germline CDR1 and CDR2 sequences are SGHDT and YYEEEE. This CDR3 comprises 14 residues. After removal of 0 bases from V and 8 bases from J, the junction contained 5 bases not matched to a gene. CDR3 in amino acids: CASSLGEGRDEQFF. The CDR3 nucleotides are TGTGCCAGCAGCTTGGGGGAGGGCCGGGATGAGCAGTTCTTC.

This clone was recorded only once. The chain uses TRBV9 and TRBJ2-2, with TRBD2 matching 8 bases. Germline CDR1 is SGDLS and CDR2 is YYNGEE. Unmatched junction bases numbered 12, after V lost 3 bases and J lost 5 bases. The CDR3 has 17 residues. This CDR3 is CASSAVVAGGSTGELFF. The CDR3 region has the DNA TGTGCCAGCAGCGCGGTTGTGGCGGGAGGATCTACCGGGGAGCTGTTTTTT.

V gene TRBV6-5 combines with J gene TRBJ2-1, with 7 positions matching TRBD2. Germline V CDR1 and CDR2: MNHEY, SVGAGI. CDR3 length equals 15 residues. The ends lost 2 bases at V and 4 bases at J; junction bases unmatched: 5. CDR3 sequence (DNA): TGTGCCAGCAGTTACGGACTAGTGGGATACAATGAGCAGTTCTTC. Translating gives CASSYGLVGYNEQFF.

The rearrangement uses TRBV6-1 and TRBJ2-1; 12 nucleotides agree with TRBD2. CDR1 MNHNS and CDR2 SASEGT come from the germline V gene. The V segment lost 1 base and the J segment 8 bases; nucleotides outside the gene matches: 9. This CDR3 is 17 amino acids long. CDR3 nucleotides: TGTGCCAGCAGTGAAGGGAGACTAGCGGGAGAAGGGTATGAGCAGTTCTTC. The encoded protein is CASSEGRLAGEGYEQFF.

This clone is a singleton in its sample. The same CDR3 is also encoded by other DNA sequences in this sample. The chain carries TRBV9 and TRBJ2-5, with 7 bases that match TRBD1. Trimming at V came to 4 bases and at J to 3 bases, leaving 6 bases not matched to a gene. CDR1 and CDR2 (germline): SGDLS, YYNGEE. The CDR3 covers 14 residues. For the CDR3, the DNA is TGTGCCAGCAGCCCCTGGGACAGAGAAGAGACCCAGTACTTC. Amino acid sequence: CASSPWDREETQYF.

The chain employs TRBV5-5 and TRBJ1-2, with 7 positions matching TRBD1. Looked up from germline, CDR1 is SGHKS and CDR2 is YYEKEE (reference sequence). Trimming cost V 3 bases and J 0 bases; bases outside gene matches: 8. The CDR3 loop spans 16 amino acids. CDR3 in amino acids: CASSSKGAGPNYGYTF. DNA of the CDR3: TGTGCCAGCAGCTCGAAGGGGGCAGGCCCTAACTATGGCTACACCTTC.

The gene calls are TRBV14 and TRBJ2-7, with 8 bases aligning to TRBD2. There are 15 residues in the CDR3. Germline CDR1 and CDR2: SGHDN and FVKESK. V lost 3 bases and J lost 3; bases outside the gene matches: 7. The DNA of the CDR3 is TGTGCCAGCAGCCAGAAGCGGGAGAATTTCTACGAGCAGTACTTC. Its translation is CASSQKRENFYEQYF.

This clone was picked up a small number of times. The DNA of the CDR3 is TGCGCCAGCAGGTTAGCGGGCATAAGCACAGATACGCAGTATTTT. Its translation is CASRLAGISTDTQYF. The rearrangement uses TRBV10-2 and TRBJ2-3, with 7 bases aligning to TRBD2. Germline V CDR1 and CDR2: WSHSY, SAAADI. Trimming took 6 bases from V and 0 from J; bases not matched to a gene: 6. The CDR3 has 15 amino acids.

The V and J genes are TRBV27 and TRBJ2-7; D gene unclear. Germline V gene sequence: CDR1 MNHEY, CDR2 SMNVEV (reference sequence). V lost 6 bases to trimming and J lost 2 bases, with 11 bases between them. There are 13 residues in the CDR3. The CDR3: CASRRASPYEQYF. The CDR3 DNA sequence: TGTGCCAGCAGGCGAGCGAGCCCCTACGAGCAGTACTTC.

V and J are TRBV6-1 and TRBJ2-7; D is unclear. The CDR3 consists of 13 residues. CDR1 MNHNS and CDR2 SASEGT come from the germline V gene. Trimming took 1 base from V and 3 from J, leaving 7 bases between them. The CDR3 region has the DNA TGTGCCAGCAGTGAAGGGGCTATCTACGAGCAGTACTTC. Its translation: CASSEGAIYEQYF.

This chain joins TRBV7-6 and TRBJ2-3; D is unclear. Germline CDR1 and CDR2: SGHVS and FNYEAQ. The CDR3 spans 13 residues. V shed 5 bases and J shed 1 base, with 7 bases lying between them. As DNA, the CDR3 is TGTGCCAGCAGCACCACCCGCACAGATACGCAGTATTTT. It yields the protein CASSTTRTDTQYF.

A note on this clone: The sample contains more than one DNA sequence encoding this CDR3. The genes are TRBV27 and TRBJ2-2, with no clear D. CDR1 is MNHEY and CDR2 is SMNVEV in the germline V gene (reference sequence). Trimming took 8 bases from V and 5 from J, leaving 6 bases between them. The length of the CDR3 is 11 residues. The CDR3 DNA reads TGTGCCAGCCGACAAACCGGGGAGCTGTTTTTT. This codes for CASRQTGELFF.

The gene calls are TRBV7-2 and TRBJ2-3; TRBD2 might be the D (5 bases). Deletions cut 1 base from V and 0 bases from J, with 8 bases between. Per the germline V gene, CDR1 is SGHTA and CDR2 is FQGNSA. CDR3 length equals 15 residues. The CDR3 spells CASSLEWTSTDTQYF. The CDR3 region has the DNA TGTGCCAGCAGCTTAGAGTGGACTAGCACAGATACGCAGTATTTT.

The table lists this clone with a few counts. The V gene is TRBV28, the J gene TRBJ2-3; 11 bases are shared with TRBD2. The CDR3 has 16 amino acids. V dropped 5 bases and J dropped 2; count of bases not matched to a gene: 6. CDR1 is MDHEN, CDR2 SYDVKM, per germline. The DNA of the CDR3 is TGTGCCAGCAGTCAACTAGCGGGAGAGGACACAGATACGCAGTATTTT. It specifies CASSQLAGEDTDTQYF. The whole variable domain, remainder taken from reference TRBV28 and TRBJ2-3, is DVKVTQSSRYLVKRTGEKVFLECVQDMDHENMFWYRQDPGLGLRLIYFSYDVKMKEKGDIPEGYSVSREKKERFSLILESASTNQTSMYLCASSQLAGEDTDTQYFGPGTRLTVL.

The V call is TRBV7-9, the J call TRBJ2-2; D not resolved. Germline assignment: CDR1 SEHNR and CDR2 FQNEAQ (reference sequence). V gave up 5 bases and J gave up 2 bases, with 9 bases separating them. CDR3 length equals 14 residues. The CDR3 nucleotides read TGTGCCAGCAGCACGAGCAAAAACACCGGGGAGCTGTTTTTT. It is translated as CASSTSKNTGELFF. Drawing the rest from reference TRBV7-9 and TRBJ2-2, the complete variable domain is DTGVSQNPRHKITKRGQNVTFRCDPISEHNRLYWYRQTLGQGPEFLTYFQNEAQLEKSRLLSDRFSAERPKGSFSTLEIQRTEQGDSAMYLCASSTSKNTGELFFGEGSRLTVL.

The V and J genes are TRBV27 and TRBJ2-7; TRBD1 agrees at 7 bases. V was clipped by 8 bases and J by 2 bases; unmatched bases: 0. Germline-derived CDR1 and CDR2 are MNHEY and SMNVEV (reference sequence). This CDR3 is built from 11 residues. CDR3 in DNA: TGTGCCAGCGGACAGGCCTACGAGCAGTACTTC. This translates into CASGQAYEQYF.

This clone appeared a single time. The CDR3 region has the DNA TGTGCCAGCAGCTCGCGGGGAGAGAACACCGGGGAGCTGTTTTTT. Its protein is CASSSRGENTGELFF. This chain uses TRBV11-3 with TRBJ2-2; D possibly corresponds to TRBD2 (6 bases). CDR3 length: 15 residues. With 4 bases removed from V and 1 base from J, the gap between germline ends came to 10 bases. Germline assignment: CDR1 SGHNT and CDR2 YENEEA.

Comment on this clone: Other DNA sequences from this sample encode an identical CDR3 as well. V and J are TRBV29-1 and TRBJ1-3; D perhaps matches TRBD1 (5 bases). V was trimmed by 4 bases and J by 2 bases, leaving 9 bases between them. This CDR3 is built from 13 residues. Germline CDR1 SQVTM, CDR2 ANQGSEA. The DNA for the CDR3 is TGCAGCGTTGTGACAGCGACTGGAAACACCATATATTTT. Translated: CSVVTATGNTIYF.

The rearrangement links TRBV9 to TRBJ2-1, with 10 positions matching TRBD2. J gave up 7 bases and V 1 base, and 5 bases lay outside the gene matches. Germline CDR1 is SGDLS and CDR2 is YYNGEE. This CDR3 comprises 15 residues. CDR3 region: CASSVLAGVINEQFF. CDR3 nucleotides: TGTGCCAGCAGCGTACTAGCGGGAGTTATTAATGAGCAGTTCTTC.